The 9 T cell receptor beta chains below come from one sample, sequenced in a study of blood T cell repertoires in COVID-19. Profiling relied on immunoSEQ multiplex PCR, and the TCRdb table lists in-frame clones only, not all of them. The sample includes 85,000 to 120,000 clones, around 75% seen only once; the top ten take approximately 0.87%. The sequenced sample was peripheral blood. The receptors come from a human donor with acute or convalescent COVID-19. The donor label of this sample is uncertain.

The J gene is TRBJ2-7, the V gene TRBV24-1, with 8 nucleotides matching TRBD2. CDR1 is KGHDR and CDR2 is SFDVKD in the germline V gene. The CDR3 runs 14 residues. V shed 4 bases, J shed 5 bases, and the junction held 6 bases outside the gene matches. CDR3 residues: CATSDPGGGNEQYF. The CDR3 coding sequence is TGTGCCACCAGTGACCCAGGCGGGGGGAACGAGCAGTACTTC.

The V call is TRBV19, the J call TRBJ1-2; TRBD1 agrees at 7 bases. The CDR3 is 14 amino acids. Germline V gene lookup returns CDR1 LNHDA and CDR2 SQIVND (reference sequence). Unmatched junction bases numbered 7, after V lost 7 bases and J lost 2 bases. The chain's CDR3 is CASILSTGNYGYTF. The CDR3 nucleotides are TGTGCCAGTATATTGTCGACAGGGAACTATGGCTACACCTTC. Using reference TRBV19 and TRBJ1-2 for the parts outside the CDR3, the full variable domain is DGGITQSPKYLFRKEGQNVTLSCEQNLNHDAMYWYRQDPGQGLRLIYYSQIVNDFQKGDIAEGYSVSREKKESFPLTVTSAQKNPTAFYLCASILSTGNYGYTFGSGTRLTVV.

The rearrangement joins TRBV5-8 to TRBJ2-3; TRBD2 aligns across 7 bases. The junction had 8 bases not matched to a gene; V was cut back by 6 bases and J by 1 base. Germline V lookup: CDR1 SGHTS, CDR2 YDEGEE. This CDR3 has 15 amino acids. In nucleotides, the CDR3 is TGTGCCAGCACCCGGAGCCTAGCGGGCACAGATACGCAGTATTTT. Amino acids: CASTRSLAGTDTQYF. Combining the CDR3 with reference TRBV5-8 and TRBJ2-3 gives the whole variable domain EAGVTQSPTHLIKTRGQQATLRCSPISGHTSVYWYQQALGLGLQFLLWYDEGEERNRGNFPPRFSGRQFPNYSSELNVNALELEDSALYLCASTRSLAGTDTQYFGPGTRLTVL.

There are many counts of this clone. CDR3 sequence reads: CASSEHSGNTIYF. DNA of the CDR3: TGTGCCAGCAGTGAACACTCTGGAAACACCATATATTTT. The J gene is TRBJ1-3, the V gene TRBV2; D uncertain. This CDR3 region has 13 residues. V lost 2 bases to trimming and J lost 0 bases, with 2 bases between them. Germline assignment: CDR1 SNHLY and CDR2 FYNNEI.

The chain is built from TRBV7-2 and TRBJ1-1; 10 bases match TRBD1. CDR3 length: 17 residues. Trimming took 4 bases from V and 1 from J; bases not matched to a gene: 9. Germline CDR1 and CDR2: SGHTA and FQGNSA. As DNA, the CDR3 is TGTGCCAGCAGCTCTGTAGACAGGGGGCTTGGGAACACTGAAGCTTTCTTT. Translated: CASSSVDRGLGNTEAFF.

The V gene is TRBV19, the J gene TRBJ1-5, with D perhaps matching TRBD1 (5 bases). CDR1 is LNHDA, CDR2 SQIVND, per germline (reference sequence). The CDR3 is made up of 13 amino acids. Trimming cost V 10 bases and J 7 bases, with 17 bases left between them. CDR3 sequence (DNA): TGTGCCATCCGGGACTACCCCGGGCAGCCCCAGCATTTT. The encoded protein is CAIRDYPGQPQHF.

CDR3 region: CASSFQGKGEQYF. CDR3 DNA: TGTGCCAGCAGCTTTCAGGGGAAGGGCGAGCAGTACTTC. The V gene is TRBV7-3, the J gene TRBJ2-7, with D possibly being TRBD1 (6 bases). This CDR3 comprises 13 residues. V lost 3 bases and J 6 bases, leaving 12 bases between the germline ends. Germline V gives CDR1 SGHTA, CDR2 FQGTGA.

V usage is TRBV3-1 (or the pseudogene TRBV3-2) and J usage is TRBJ2-1, with 13 nucleotides matching TRBD2. Germline V CDR1 and CDR2: LGHDT, YNNKEL (reference sequence). V shed 4 bases, J shed 6 bases, and the junction held 9 bases outside the gene matches. This CDR3 has 17 amino acids. This CDR3 is CASSRIPGTSGVNEQFF. In nucleotides, the CDR3 is TGTGCCAGCAGCCGTATCCCCGGGACTAGCGGGGTCAATGAGCAGTTCTTC.

This chain links TRBV3-1 (or the pseudogene TRBV3-2) with TRBJ2-3, with 12 bases identical to TRBD1. V lost 6 bases, J lost 5 bases, and 9 bases stayed unmatched. This CDR3 is 16 amino acids long. CDR1 is LGHDT and CDR2 is YNNKEL in the germline V gene (reference sequence). The CDR3 is CASRAAGQGAGDTQYF. CDR3 DNA: TGTGCCAGCAGAGCGGCGGGACAGGGGGCTGGAGATACGCAGTATTTT.